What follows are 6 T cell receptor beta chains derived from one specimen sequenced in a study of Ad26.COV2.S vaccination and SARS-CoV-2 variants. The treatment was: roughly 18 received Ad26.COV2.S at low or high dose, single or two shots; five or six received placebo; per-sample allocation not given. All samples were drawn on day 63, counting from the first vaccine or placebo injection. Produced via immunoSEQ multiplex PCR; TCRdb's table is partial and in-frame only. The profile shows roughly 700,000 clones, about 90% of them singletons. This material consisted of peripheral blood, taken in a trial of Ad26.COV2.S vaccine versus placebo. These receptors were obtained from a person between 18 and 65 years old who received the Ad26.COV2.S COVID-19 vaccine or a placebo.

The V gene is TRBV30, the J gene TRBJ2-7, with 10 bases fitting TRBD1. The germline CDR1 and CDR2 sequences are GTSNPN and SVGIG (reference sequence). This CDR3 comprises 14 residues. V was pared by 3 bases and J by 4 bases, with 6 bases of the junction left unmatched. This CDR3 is CAWSRDRGWYEQYF. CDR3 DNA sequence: TGTGCCTGGAGCCGGGACAGGGGATGGTACGAGCAGTACTTC.

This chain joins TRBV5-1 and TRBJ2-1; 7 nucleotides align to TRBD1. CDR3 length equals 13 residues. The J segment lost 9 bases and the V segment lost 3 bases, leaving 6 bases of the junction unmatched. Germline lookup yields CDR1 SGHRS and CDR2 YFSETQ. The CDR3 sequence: CASSSTGAVEQFF. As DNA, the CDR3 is TGCGCCAGCAGCTCCACAGGGGCGGTTGAGCAGTTCTTC.

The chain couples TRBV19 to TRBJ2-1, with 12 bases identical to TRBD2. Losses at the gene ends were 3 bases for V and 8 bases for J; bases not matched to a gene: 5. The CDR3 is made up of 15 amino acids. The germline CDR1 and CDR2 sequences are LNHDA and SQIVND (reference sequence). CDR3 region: CASSILAGGLYEQFF. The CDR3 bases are TGTGCCAGTAGTATCCTAGCGGGAGGGCTTTATGAGCAGTTCTTC.

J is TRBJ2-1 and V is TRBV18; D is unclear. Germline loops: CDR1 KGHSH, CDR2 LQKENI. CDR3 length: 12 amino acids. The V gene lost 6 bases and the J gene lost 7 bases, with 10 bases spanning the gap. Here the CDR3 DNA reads TGTGCCAGCTCGCTTACAGCAAATGAGCAGTTCTTC. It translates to CASSLTANEQFF.

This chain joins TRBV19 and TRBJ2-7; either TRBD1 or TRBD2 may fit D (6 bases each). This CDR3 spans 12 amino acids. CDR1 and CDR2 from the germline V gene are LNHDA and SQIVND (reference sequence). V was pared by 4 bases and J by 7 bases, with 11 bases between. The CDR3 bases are TGTGCCAGTAGTAGCGGGACAAATGAGCAGTACTTC. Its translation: CASSSGTNEQYF.

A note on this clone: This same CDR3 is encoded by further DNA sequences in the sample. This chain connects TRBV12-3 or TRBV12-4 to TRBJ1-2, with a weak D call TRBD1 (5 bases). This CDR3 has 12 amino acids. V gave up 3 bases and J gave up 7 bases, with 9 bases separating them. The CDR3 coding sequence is TGTGCCAGCAGTTTGAGCGGGGGTGGCTACACCTTC. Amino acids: CASSLSGGGYTF.